This TCR beta chain emerged from a study of blood T cells in healthy people across ages. The germline gives CDR1 MNHEY, CDR2 SMNVEV (reference sequence). V lost 0 bases and J lost 8, with 17 bases in between. The CDR3 runs 16 residues. Alongside a J-beta primer mix, a sample-barcoded 5' primer served in a second PCR lasting roughly 7 to 11 cycles. TCRdb reprocessed the 5' RACE reads with MiXCR, giving one entry per CDR3 protein. The sample has around 1,000,000 distinct CDR3 sequences, under 30% seen once. These data are also associated with another study on T cells of mothers and their children.

This receptor was obtained from a girl aged 2 to 10 in good health. The sample comprised blood. The chain combines TRBV27 with TRBJ2-1, with D perhaps TRBD2 (6 bases). CDR3 region: CASSLSIGLARDEQFF. The CDR3 DNA reads as TGTGCCAGCAGTTTATCGATCGGGCTAGCGAGGGATGAGCAGTTCTTC.